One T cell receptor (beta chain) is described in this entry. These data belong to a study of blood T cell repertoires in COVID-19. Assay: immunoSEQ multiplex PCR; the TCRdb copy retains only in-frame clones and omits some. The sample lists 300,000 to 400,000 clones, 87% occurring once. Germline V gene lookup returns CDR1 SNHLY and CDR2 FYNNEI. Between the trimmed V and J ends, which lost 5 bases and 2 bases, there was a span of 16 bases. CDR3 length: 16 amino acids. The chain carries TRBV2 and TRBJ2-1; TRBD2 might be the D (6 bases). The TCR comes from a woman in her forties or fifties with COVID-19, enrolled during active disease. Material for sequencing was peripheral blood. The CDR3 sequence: CASSKSRELAYNEQFF. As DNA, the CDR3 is TGTGCCAGCAGTAAATCTCGGGAGCTGGCCTACAATGAGCAGTTCTTC. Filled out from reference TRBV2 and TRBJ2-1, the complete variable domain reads EPEVTQTPSHQVTQMGQEVILRCVPISNHLYFYWYRQILGQKVEFLVSFYNNEISEKSEIFDDQFSVERPDGSNFTLKIRSTKLEDSAMYFCASSKSRELAYNEQFFGPGTRLTVL.